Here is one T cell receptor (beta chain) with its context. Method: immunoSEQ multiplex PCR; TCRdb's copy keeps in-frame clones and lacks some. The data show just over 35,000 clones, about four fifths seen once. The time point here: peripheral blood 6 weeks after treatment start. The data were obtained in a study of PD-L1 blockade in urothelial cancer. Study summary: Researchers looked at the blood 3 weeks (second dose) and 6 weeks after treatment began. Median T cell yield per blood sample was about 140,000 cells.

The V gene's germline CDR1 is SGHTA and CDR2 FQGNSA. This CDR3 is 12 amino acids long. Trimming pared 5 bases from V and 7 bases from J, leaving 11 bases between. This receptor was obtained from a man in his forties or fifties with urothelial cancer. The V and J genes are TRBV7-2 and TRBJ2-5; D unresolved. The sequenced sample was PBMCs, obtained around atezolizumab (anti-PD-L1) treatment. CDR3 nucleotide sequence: TGTGCCAGCAGCCGACGTGGCGGGACCCAGTACTTC. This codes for CASSRRGGTQYF.